This TCR beta chain was retrieved from a study of molecular identifiers for immune sequencing clone quantification. Sorted naive CD8 T cells were those defined as CD8+CD4-CCR7+CD45RA+. TCRdb passed the PCR reads through MiXCR, listing each CDR3 protein once. The data show more than 300,000 distinct CDR3 sequences, roughly a fifth seen once. As concerns this clonotype: The antigen is undetermined.

General study points: In CMV-specific effectors, clones above 20 copies held over 98% of molecules; naive, under 1%.

The clonotype was recovered from a human donor in good health. Some libraries in this study had Jurkat cell RNA spiked in. What was sequenced was naive CD8+ T cells from blood, with Jurkat cell RNA spiked in. The sample's subset: FACS-sorted CD8+CD4-CCR7+CD45RA+ naive T cells.

CDR3 amino acids: CASSQVGTDNQPQHF. The CDR3 DNA reads as TGCGCCAGCAGCCAAGTTGGGACAGATAATCAGCCCCAGCATTTT. V is TRBV4-1 and J is TRBJ1-5; the match to TRBD1 covers 7 bases. The CDR3 is made up of 15 amino acids. Losses at the gene ends were 1 base for V and 4 bases for J; bases not matched to a gene: 4. Germline CDR1 and CDR2: MGHRA and YSYEKL.